This is a list of T cell receptor beta chains from one sample in a study of shared clonotypes between healthy human individuals. Some clones are missing from TCRdb's copy, which holds only in-frame ones; the method was immunoSEQ multiplex PCR. The profile covers hundreds of thousands of clones, with about 79% appearing a single time and roughly 13% taken by the ten largest. Source material: PBMCs. The receptor set was obtained from a woman in her 40s in good health. Some clones in this sample may be carry-over from other donors' samples. Each CDR3 is given with its conserved first and last residue. Each record gives: V gene, J gene, CDR3 length, D gene, CDR3 protein. The D gene is left open where the match is weak.

v_gene: TRBV28; j_gene: TRBJ2-1; len: 16; d_gene: .; CDR3aa: CASSLAGQGLAGEQFF
v_gene: TRBV5-1; j_gene: TRBJ1-3; len: 15; d_gene: .; CDR3aa: CASSSSDYSGNTIYF
v_gene: TRBV10-1; j_gene: TRBJ2-2; len: 16; d_gene: TRBD2; CDR3aa: CASSEKASGSAGELFF
v_gene: TRBV30; j_gene: TRBJ1-2; len: 14; d_gene: .; CDR3aa: CAWSVNGQSGGYTF
v_gene: TRBV11-2; j_gene: TRBJ1-5; len: 14; d_gene: .; CDR3aa: CASSLDSPNQPQHF
v_gene: TRBV7-2; j_gene: TRBJ1-1; len: 15; d_gene: TRBD1; CDR3aa: CASSSYRGRNTEAFF
v_gene: TRBV5-1; j_gene: TRBJ2-7; len: 12; d_gene: .; CDR3aa: CASSSEGAEQYF
v_gene: TRBV6-1; j_gene: TRBJ1-5; len: 12; d_gene: .; CDR3aa: CASNMGPQPQHF
v_gene: TRBV7-9; j_gene: TRBJ2-3; len: 14; d_gene: .; CDR3aa: CASSEYRGGNTQYF
v_gene: TRBV30; j_gene: TRBJ2-7; len: 14; d_gene: .; CDR3aa: CAWNRPDWTYEQYF
v_gene: TRBV10-3; j_gene: TRBJ2-2; len: 18; d_gene: TRBD1; CDR3aa: CAISPSLPGQGNTGELFF
v_gene: TRBV7-8; j_gene: TRBJ2-7; len: 15; d_gene: TRBD2; CDR3aa: CASSLPRTSFDEQYF
v_gene: TRBV23-1; j_gene: TRBJ2-1; len: 13; d_gene: .; CDR3aa: CASSQWFRRWQFF
v_gene: TRBV27; j_gene: TRBJ1-2; len: 13; d_gene: .; CDR3aa: CASSLLGADGYTF
v_gene: TRBV6-5; j_gene: TRBJ1-3; len: 15; d_gene: .; CDR3aa: CASSYKGSSGNTIYF
v_gene: TRBV28; j_gene: .; len: 14; d_gene: .; CDR3aa: CASSSRDEGETQYF
v_gene: TRBV30; j_gene: .; len: 14; d_gene: TRBD2; CDR3aa: CAWSEERETYEQYF
v_gene: TRBV29-1; j_gene: TRBJ2-7; len: 12; d_gene: .; CDR3aa: CSVAPDGPEQYF
v_gene: TRBV9; j_gene: TRBJ2-7; len: 15; d_gene: TRBD2; CDR3aa: CASSPGLAEAYEQYF
v_gene: TRBV28; j_gene: TRBJ2-3; len: 13; d_gene: .; CDR3aa: CASSLGQIPSQYF
v_gene: TRBV28; j_gene: TRBJ2-1; len: 19; d_gene: .; CDR3aa: CASTGSNPPGRYSYNEQFF
v_gene: TRBV2; j_gene: TRBJ1-3; len: 13; d_gene: .; CDR3aa: CASSPRTGNTIYF
v_gene: TRBV28; j_gene: TRBJ2-7; len: 15; d_gene: .; CDR3aa: CASPPSRDNSYEQYF
v_gene: TRBV28; j_gene: TRBJ2-3; len: 14; d_gene: TRBD1; CDR3aa: CASSFRGRIDTQYF
v_gene: TRBV5-1; j_gene: TRBJ1-3; len: 14; d_gene: .; CDR3aa: CASRNQSSGNTIYF
v_gene: TRBV5-4; j_gene: TRBJ1-1; len: 15; d_gene: TRBD1; CDR3aa: CASSYRTGGPTEAFF
v_gene: TRBV6-5; j_gene: TRBJ2-7; len: 14; d_gene: TRBD1; CDR3aa: CASRPDRGTYEQYF
v_gene: TRBV5-1; j_gene: TRBJ2-3; len: 13; d_gene: .; CDR3aa: CASTQEVADTQYF
v_gene: TRBV7-2; j_gene: TRBJ2-1; len: 21; d_gene: TRBD2; CDR3aa: CASSLAGLAGGKGVNYNEQFF
v_gene: TRBV4-1; j_gene: TRBJ1-2; len: 17; d_gene: .; CDR3aa: CASSPKGGTRSSYGYTF
v_gene: TRBV18; j_gene: TRBJ2-3; len: 16; d_gene: .; CDR3aa: CASSPGPRGAPDTQYF
v_gene: TRBV6-6; j_gene: TRBJ2-7; len: 14; d_gene: TRBD2; CDR3aa: CASRALAGSYEQYF
v_gene: TRBV15; j_gene: TRBJ2-1; len: 11; d_gene: .; CDR3aa: CATGGNNEQFF
v_gene: TRBV6-6; j_gene: TRBJ2-7; len: 13; d_gene: TRBD1; CDR3aa: CASSSGQPYEQYF
v_gene: TRBV6-6; j_gene: TRBJ2-3; len: 16; d_gene: TRBD1; CDR3aa: CASSYTTGQGTDTQYF
v_gene: TRBV2; j_gene: TRBJ2-2; len: 16; d_gene: TRBD2; CDR3aa: CASRRTSGSWVGELFF
v_gene: TRBV6-5; j_gene: TRBJ1-3; len: 16; d_gene: TRBD1; CDR3aa: CASSYSGTGAGNTIYF
v_gene: TRBV2; j_gene: TRBJ2-2; len: 16; d_gene: .; CDR3aa: CASSEAQVGFVGELFF
v_gene: TRBV28; j_gene: .; len: 14; d_gene: TRBD1; CDR3aa: CASSGTGRTYEQYF
v_gene: TRBV30; j_gene: TRBJ2-1; len: 15; d_gene: .; CDR3aa: CAWSQPQNPYNEQFF
v_gene: TRBV2; j_gene: TRBJ1-2; len: 15; d_gene: TRBD1; CDR3aa: CASSGATGGFDGYTF
v_gene: TRBV6-5; j_gene: TRBJ2-7; len: 12; d_gene: .; CDR3aa: CASSNQDDEQYF
v_gene: TRBV18; j_gene: TRBJ1-5; len: 15; d_gene: .; CDR3aa: CASSPNPGGNQPQHF
v_gene: TRBV18; j_gene: .; len: 15; d_gene: TRBD2; CDR3aa: CASSPRAGGSYEQYF
v_gene: TRBV6-4; j_gene: TRBJ2-6; len: 15; d_gene: .; CDR3aa: CASSDGSRGANVLTF
v_gene: TRBV5-5; j_gene: TRBJ2-7; len: 14; d_gene: .; CDR3aa: CASRRADLSYEQYF
v_gene: TRBV13; j_gene: TRBJ2-1; len: 16; d_gene: .; CDR3aa: CASSLLGSGDYNEQFF
v_gene: TRBV10-1; j_gene: TRBJ2-4; len: 19; d_gene: TRBD2; CDR3aa: CASSESSSGRALSKNIQYF
v_gene: TRBV6-6; j_gene: TRBJ1-5; len: 14; d_gene: .; CDR3aa: CASSYFQGNQPQHF
v_gene: TRBV6-6; j_gene: TRBJ2-7; len: 14; d_gene: .; CDR3aa: CASREEGPPYEQYF
v_gene: TRBV5-1; j_gene: TRBJ1-3; len: 14; d_gene: .; CDR3aa: CASMNGYSGNTIYF
v_gene: TRBV5-1; j_gene: TRBJ2-7; len: 15; d_gene: .; CDR3aa: CASSLLGTGPNEEYF
v_gene: TRBV28; j_gene: TRBJ1-1; len: 14; d_gene: .; CDR3aa: CASGLQGGNTEAFF
v_gene: TRBV4-1; j_gene: TRBJ2-3; len: 16; d_gene: TRBD1; CDR3aa: CASSHTDRGRPDTQYF
v_gene: TRBV4-1; j_gene: TRBJ2-7; len: 14; d_gene: TRBD1; CDR3aa: CASSPGQGAAEQYF
v_gene: TRBV29-1; j_gene: TRBJ1-2; len: 13; d_gene: .; CDR3aa: CSVETAPGYGYTF
v_gene: TRBV5-4; j_gene: TRBJ1-3; len: 13; d_gene: .; CDR3aa: CASSLDPRNTIYF